Below, 22 T cell receptor beta chains from the same sample are listed, as sequenced in a study of control samples from healthy donors and cancer patients. Assay used: immunoSEQ multiplex PCR; TCRdb lists only in-frame clones, some missing. Among some 130,000 clones listed, about nine tenths were seen once. The sample was blood. The receptors were sampled from a man aged 40-50 years in good health.

The rearrangement links TRBV11-3 to TRBJ2-7; 8 bases align to TRBD1. V was clipped by 5 bases and J by 3 bases; unmatched bases: 3. This CDR3 is 13 amino acids long. Germline V CDR1 and CDR2: SGHNT, YENEEA. DNA of the CDR3: TGTGCCAGCAGCCAAGGACAGGGCTACGAGCAGTACTTC. It encodes CASSQGQGYEQYF. The full variable domain, its missing parts supplied by reference TRBV11-3 and TRBJ2-7, is EAGVVQSPRYKIIEKKQPVAFWCNPISGHNTLYWYLQNLGQGPELLIRYENEEAVDDSQLPKDRFSAERLKGVDSTLKIQPAELGDSAVYLCASSQGQGYEQYFGPGTRLTVT.

In DNA form, the CDR3 reads TGTGCCAGTAGAAGACAGGGGGAATCACCCCTCCACTTT. It encodes CASRRQGESPLHF. This sequence joins TRBV19 and TRBJ1-6; 9 nucleotides agree with TRBD1. CDR3 size: 13 residues. The germline V gene encodes CDR1 LNHDA and CDR2 SQIVND (reference sequence). Trimming at V came to 6 bases and at J to 10 bases, leaving 4 bases not matched to a gene. The full variable domain, completed using reference TRBV19 and TRBJ1-6, is DGGITQSPKYLFRKEGQNVTLSCEQNLNHDAMYWYRQDPGQGLRLIYYSQIVNDFQKGDIAEGYSVSREKKESFPLTVTSAQKNPTAFYLCASRRQGESPLHFGNGTRLTVT.

This chain links TRBV6-1 with TRBJ1-1; weak D call: TRBD1 (5 bases). With 3 bases removed from V and 6 bases from J, the gap between germline ends came to 8 bases. CDR1 and CDR2 from the germline V gene are MNHNS and SASEGT. CDR3 length equals 12 residues. The CDR3 is CASSDRVPEAFF. CDR3 nucleotide sequence: TGTGCCAGCAGTGACAGGGTCCCTGAAGCTTTCTTT.

Here the CDR3 DNA reads TGTGCCTGGAATCAAGGACAGGGTTCAGCATACGAGCAGTACTTC. Translating gives CAWNQGQGSAYEQYF. This rearrangement joins TRBV30 to TRBJ2-7; 8 bases agree with TRBD1. This CDR3 has 15 amino acids. The trim removed 4 bases at V and 4 bases at J, leaving 12 bases unmatched. CDR1 and CDR2 (germline): GTSNPN, SVGIG (reference sequence). Looking up the rest from reference TRBV30 and TRBJ2-7 gives the full variable domain: SQTIHQWPATLVQPVGSPLSLECTVEGTSNPNLYWYRQAAGRGLQLLFYSVGIGQISSEVPQNLSASRPQDRQFILSSKKLLLSDSGFYLCAWNQGQGSAYEQYFGPGTRLTVT.

V gene TRBV10-3 combines with J gene TRBJ1-1; D is uncertain. The length of the CDR3 is 10 residues. Germline CDR1 is ENHRY and CDR2 is SYGVKD. Between the trimmed V and J ends, which lost 10 bases and 8 bases, there was a span of 11 bases. The CDR3 loop is CATKDLEAFF. As DNA, the CDR3 is TGTGCCACTAAGGACCTCGAAGCTTTCTTT.

The chain joins TRBV4-1 to TRBJ1-5; TRBD1 aligns across 7 bases. This CDR3 contains 15 residues. V was clipped by 4 bases and J by 6 bases; unmatched bases: 9. Germline values: CDR1 MGHRA, CDR2 YSYEKL. The CDR3 is CASSPEGAGSQPQHF. The CDR3 region has the DNA TGCGCCAGCAGCCCCGAGGGGGCGGGGTCTCAGCCCCAGCATTTT.

This chain joins TRBV10-3 and TRBJ1-3, with a weak D call TRBD1 (5 bases). The CDR3 extends over 12 amino acids. V dropped 0 bases and J dropped 8 bases, with 5 bases sitting between them. Per the germline V gene, CDR1 is ENHRY and CDR2 is SYGVKD. For the CDR3, the DNA is TGTGCCATCAGTGAGTCGACAGACACCATATATTTT. Protein sequence: CAISESTDTIYF.

This clone appeared a single time. This chain joins TRBV7-2 and TRBJ1-5; D gene ambiguous. The ends were cut back, 2 bases at V and 2 bases at J, with 13 bases in the middle. This CDR3 spans 16 amino acids. Germline loops: CDR1 SGHTA, CDR2 FQGNSA. For the CDR3, the DNA is TGTGCCAGCAGCTTATCGGTAGGGTTTGGCAATCAGCCCCAGCATTTT. Its protein product is CASSLSVGFGNQPQHF.

The CDR3 protein is CASSPWQGVETQYF. The CDR3 coding sequence is TGTGCCAGCTCACCGTGGCAGGGCGTCGAGACCCAGTACTTC. The rearrangement links TRBV18 to TRBJ2-5; a weak D match, TRBD1 (5 bases). The CDR3 is 14 residues long. CDR1 and CDR2 from the germline V gene are KGHSH and LQKENI. V was shortened by 3 bases and J by 5 bases, with 13 bases between the two germline ends. The complete variable domain, with remaining parts taken from reference TRBV18 and TRBJ2-5, reads NAGVMQNPRHLVRRRGQEARLRCSPMKGHSHVYWYRQLPEEGLKFMVYLQKENIIDESGMPKERFSAEFPKEGPSILRIQQVVRGDSAAYFCASSPWQGVETQYFGPGTRLLVL.

The V and J genes are TRBV11-2 and TRBJ2-1, with TRBD2 matching over 13 bases. This CDR3 contains 15 residues. Germline CDR1 is SGHAT and CDR2 is FQNNGV. The V and J ends lost 5 bases and 7 bases, in that order; junction bases with no gene match: 5. CDR3 sequence: CASSLTSGGVNEQFF. The DNA for the CDR3 is TGTGCCAGCAGCCTTACTAGCGGGGGGGTTAATGAGCAGTTCTTC.

This chain joins TRBV5-1 and TRBJ2-3; D may correspond to TRBD1 or TRBD2 (5 bases each). CDR3 length equals 14 residues. V was clipped by 0 bases and J by 5 bases, with 10 bases between them. Looked up from germline, CDR1 is SGHRS and CDR2 is YFSETQ. CDR3 in amino acids: CASSLAGPQDTQYF. In DNA form, the CDR3 reads TGCGCCAGCAGCTTGGCGGGGCCACAAGATACGCAGTATTTT.

The V and J genes are TRBV14 and TRBJ2-2; D gene ambiguous. Per germline, CDR1 SGHDN and CDR2 FVKESK. V was clipped by 4 bases and J by 0 bases, with 6 bases between them. The CDR3 extends over 14 amino acids. The CDR3 DNA is TGTGCCAGCAGCCTTTACACGAACACCGGGGAGCTGTTTTTT. This sequence encodes CASSLYTNTGELFF.

This clone has a handful of counts. The chain combines TRBV6-5 with TRBJ1-2, with TRBD1 matching 8 bases. The J segment lost 5 bases and the V segment lost 6 bases, leaving 5 bases of the junction unmatched. This CDR3 contains 13 residues. Germline V lookup: CDR1 MNHEY, CDR2 SVGAGI. The CDR3 sequence: CASRTQGAYGYTF. CDR3 bases: TGTGCCAGCAGGACTCAGGGGGCTTATGGCTACACCTTC.

The genes are TRBV2 and TRBJ1-4; no reliable D call. The CDR3 covers 14 residues. V lost 4 bases and J 8 bases, leaving 14 bases between the germline ends. Germline values: CDR1 SNHLY, CDR2 FYNNEI. CDR3: CASSVSGVGEKLFF. The CDR3 nucleotides read TGTGCCAGCAGTGTAAGTGGCGTCGGGGAAAAACTGTTTTTT. Filled out from reference TRBV2 and TRBJ1-4, the complete variable domain reads EPEVTQTPSHQVTQMGQEVILRCVPISNHLYFYWYRQILGQKVEFLVSFYNNEISEKSEIFDDQFSVERPDGSNFTLKIRSTKLEDSAMYFCASSVSGVGEKLFFGSGTQLSVL.

This rearrangement joins TRBV7-2 to TRBJ2-7; unclear D gene. The CDR3 covers 13 residues. Per the germline V gene, CDR1 is SGHTA and CDR2 is FQGNSA. The germline V and J ends were trimmed by 5 bases and 4 bases, with 12 bases remaining between them. The CDR3 nucleotides read TGTGCCAGCAGCCCCTATATAGAGTACGAGCAGTACTTC. Its translation: CASSPYIEYEQYF.

This clone was seen a single time. V and J are TRBV7-2 and TRBJ2-2; D possibly corresponds to TRBD2 (6 bases). Trimming removed 6 bases at V and 0 bases at J, with 8 bases between. Germline V CDR1 and CDR2: SGHTA, FQGNSA. The CDR3 consists of 14 residues. CDR3 loop: CASRAGSNTGELFF. The CDR3 DNA follows: TGTGCCAGCAGAGCGGGCTCGAACACCGGGGAGCTGTTTTTT.

This chain connects TRBV25-1 to TRBJ1-1; the D is unclear. Trimming took off 8 bases at V and 1 base at J, with 14 bases between the two ends. Per germline, CDR1 MGHDK and CDR2 SYGVNS. The CDR3 sequence is 14 residues long. CDR3 DNA: TGTGCCAGCGGACCGGGGAGGCCGAACACTGAAGCTTTCTTT. This encodes CASGPGRPNTEAFF.

The chain couples TRBV19 to TRBJ2-1; D is unresolved. CDR1 LNHDA and CDR2 SQIVND come from the germline V gene (reference sequence). This CDR3 is built from 13 residues. V lost 5 bases, J lost 4 bases, and 9 bases lay in between. In nucleotides, the CDR3 is TGTGCCAGTAGTTGGACGGTGTACAATGAGCAGTTCTTC. It specifies CASSWTVYNEQFF.

V is TRBV19 and J is TRBJ1-6; no definite D call. V was cut by 3 bases and J by 10 bases, with 13 bases left in between. CDR1 LNHDA and CDR2 SQIVND come from the germline V gene (reference sequence). This CDR3 comprises 14 residues. The CDR3 protein is CASSIAGYESPLHF. CDR3 DNA: TGTGCCAGTAGTATCGCAGGTTATGAATCACCCCTCCACTTT.

The CDR3 DNA sequence: TGCGCCAGCAGCTTGGGGACCTGGAACGAGCAGTACTTC. Protein sequence: CASSLGTWNEQYF. This chain uses TRBV5-1 with TRBJ2-7, with unresolved D. The length of the CDR3 is 13 residues. The germline gives CDR1 SGHRS, CDR2 YFSETQ. Trimming shortened V by 0 bases and J by 5 bases, and 9 bases separated the two germline ends.

The J gene is TRBJ2-2, the V gene TRBV2; D possibly matches TRBD1 or TRBD2 (5 bases each). The CDR3 contains 14 residues. Germline lookup yields CDR1 SNHLY and CDR2 FYNNEI. The germline V and J ends were trimmed by 8 bases and 4 bases, with 14 bases remaining between them. In DNA, the CDR3 is TGTGCCAGCCGACTTGGGACCTTCACCGGGGAGCTGTTTTTT. Encoded protein: CASRLGTFTGELFF.

The chain has TRBV29-1 and TRBJ1-2; 7 positions agree with TRBD1. Germline lookup yields CDR1 SQVTM and CDR2 ANQGSEA. The CDR3 contains 14 residues. Unmatched junction bases numbered 13, after V lost 7 bases and J lost 5 bases. The CDR3 region is CSAFGGQTKYGYTF. CDR3 sequence (DNA): TGCAGCGCTTTCGGGGGACAGACAAAGTATGGCTACACCTTC. Full variable domain (remainder filled in from reference TRBV29-1 and TRBJ1-2): SAVISQKPSRDICQRGTSLTIQCQVDSQVTMMFWYRQQPGQSLTLIATANQGSEATYESGFVIDKFPISRPNLTFSTLTVSNMSPEDSSIYLCSAFGGQTKYGYTFGSGTRLTVV.